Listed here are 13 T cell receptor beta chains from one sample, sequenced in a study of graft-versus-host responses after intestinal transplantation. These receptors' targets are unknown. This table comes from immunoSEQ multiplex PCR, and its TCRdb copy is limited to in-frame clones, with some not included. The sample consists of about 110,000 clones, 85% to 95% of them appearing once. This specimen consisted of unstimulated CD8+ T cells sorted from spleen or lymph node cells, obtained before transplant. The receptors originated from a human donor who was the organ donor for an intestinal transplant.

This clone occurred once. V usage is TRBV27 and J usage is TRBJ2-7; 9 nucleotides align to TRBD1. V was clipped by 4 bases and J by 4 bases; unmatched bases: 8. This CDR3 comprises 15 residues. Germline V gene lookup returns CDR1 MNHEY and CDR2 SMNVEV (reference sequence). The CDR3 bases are TGTGCCAGCAGTTCGCCTCGGACAGGGGCATACGAGCAGTACTTC. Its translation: CASSSPRTGAYEQYF.

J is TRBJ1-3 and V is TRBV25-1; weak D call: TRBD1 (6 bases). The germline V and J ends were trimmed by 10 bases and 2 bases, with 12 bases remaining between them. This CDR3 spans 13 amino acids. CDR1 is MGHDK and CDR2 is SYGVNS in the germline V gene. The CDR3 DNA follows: TGTGCCACCCGCGGGGGGCCTGGAAACACCATATATTTT. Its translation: CATRGGPGNTIYF.

In DNA, the CDR3 is TGTGCCAGCAGTTACGGGGCAGGACTGAACACTGAAGCTTTCTTT. Translated: CASSYGAGLNTEAFF. This sequence joins TRBV6-5 and TRBJ1-1; tentative D call: TRBD1 (5 bases). The germline gives CDR1 MNHEY, CDR2 SVGAGI. The CDR3 runs to 15 residues. V lost 2 bases and J lost 0, with 10 bases in between.

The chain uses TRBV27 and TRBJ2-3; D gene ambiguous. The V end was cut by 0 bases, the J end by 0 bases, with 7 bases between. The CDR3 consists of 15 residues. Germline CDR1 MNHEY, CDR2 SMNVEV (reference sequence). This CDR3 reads CASSLSGSSTDTQYF. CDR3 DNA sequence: TGTGCCAGCAGTTTATCCGGGTCTAGCACAGATACGCAGTATTTT.

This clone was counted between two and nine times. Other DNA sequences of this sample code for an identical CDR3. The CDR3 coding sequence is TGCAGCGTTGAAGGGGGCGCTAACTATGGCTACACCTTC. This gives the protein CSVEGGANYGYTF. The V call is TRBV29-1, the J call TRBJ1-2, with D perhaps matching TRBD1 (5 bases). The CDR3 length is 13 residues. Germline V gene lookup returns CDR1 SQVTM and CDR2 ANQGSEA. Trimming left V 1 base short and J 0 bases short, with 6 bases between.

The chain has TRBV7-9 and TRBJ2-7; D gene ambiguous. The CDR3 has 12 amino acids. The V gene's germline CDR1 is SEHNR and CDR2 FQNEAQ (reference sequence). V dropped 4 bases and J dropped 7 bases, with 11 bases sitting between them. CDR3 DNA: TGTGCCAGCAGCTCTCTACCGGATGAGCAGTACTTC. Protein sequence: CASSSLPDEQYF.

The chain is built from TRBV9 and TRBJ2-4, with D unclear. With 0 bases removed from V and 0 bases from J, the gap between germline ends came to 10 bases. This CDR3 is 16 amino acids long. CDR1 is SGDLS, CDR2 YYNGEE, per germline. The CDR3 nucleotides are TGTGCCAGCAGCGTAGAGACGGGCGCAGCCAAAAACATTCAGTACTTC. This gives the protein CASSVETGAAKNIQYF.

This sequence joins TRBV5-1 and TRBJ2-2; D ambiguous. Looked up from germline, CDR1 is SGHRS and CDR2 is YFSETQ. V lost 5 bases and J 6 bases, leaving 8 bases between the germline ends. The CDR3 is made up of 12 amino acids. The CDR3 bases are TGCGCCAGCAGGCAGTACCCCGGGGAGCTGTTTTTT. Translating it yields CASRQYPGELFF.

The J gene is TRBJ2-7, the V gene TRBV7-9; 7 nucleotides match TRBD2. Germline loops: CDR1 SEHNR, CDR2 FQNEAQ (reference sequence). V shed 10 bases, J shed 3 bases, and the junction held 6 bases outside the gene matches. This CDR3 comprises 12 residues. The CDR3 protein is CAIPGEGYEQYF. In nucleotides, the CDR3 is TGTGCCATTCCGGGGGAGGGCTACGAGCAGTACTTC.

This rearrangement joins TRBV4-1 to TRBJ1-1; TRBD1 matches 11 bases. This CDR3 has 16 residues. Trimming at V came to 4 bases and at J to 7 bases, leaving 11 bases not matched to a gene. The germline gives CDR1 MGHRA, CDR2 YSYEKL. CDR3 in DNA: TGCGCCAGCAGCCCCGGACAGGGGGCGCGTTCCGTTGAAGCTTTCTTT. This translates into CASSPGQGARSVEAFF.

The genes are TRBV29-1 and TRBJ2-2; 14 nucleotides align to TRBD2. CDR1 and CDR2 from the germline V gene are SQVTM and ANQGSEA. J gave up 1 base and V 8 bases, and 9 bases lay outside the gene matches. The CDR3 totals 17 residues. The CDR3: CSTTTTSGRVNTGELFF. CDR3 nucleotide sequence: TGCAGCACTACAACGACTAGCGGGAGGGTGAACACCGGGGAGCTGTTTTTT.

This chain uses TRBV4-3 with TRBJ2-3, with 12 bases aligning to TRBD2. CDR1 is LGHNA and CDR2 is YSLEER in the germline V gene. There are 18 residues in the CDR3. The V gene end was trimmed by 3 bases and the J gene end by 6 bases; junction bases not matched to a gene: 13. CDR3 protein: CASSHIRLAGGQSDTQYF. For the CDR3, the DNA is TGCGCCAGCAGCCACATCAGGCTAGCGGGAGGGCAAAGTGATACGCAGTATTTT.

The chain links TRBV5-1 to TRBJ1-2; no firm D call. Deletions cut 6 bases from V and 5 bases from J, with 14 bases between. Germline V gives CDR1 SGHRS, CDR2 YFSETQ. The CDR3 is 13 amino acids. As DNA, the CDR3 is TGCGCCAGCACCCCAACGGACGGGTATGGCTACACCTTC. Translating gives CASTPTDGYGYTF.